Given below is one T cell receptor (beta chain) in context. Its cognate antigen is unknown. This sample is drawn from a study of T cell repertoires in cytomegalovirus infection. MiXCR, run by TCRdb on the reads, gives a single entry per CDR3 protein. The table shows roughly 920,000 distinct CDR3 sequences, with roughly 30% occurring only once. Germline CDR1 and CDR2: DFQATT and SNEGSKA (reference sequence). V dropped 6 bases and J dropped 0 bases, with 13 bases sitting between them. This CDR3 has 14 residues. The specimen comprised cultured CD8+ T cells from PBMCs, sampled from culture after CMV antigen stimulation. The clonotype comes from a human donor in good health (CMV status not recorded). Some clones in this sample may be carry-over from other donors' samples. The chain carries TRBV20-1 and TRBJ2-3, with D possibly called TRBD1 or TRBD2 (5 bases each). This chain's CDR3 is CSAIGTESTDTQYF. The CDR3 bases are TGCAGTGCGATCGGGACCGAGAGCACAGATACGCAGTATTTT.